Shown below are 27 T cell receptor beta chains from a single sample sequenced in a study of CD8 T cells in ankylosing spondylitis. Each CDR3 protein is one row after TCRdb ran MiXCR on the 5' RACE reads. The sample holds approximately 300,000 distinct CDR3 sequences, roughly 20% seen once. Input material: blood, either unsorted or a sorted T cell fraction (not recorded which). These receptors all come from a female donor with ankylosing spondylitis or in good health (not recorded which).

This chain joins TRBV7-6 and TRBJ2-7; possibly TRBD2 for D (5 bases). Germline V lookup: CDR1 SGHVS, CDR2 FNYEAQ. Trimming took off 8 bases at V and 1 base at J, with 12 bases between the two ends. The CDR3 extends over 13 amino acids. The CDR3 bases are TGTGCCAGCGCACGGACTGAGTCCTACGAGCAGTACTTC. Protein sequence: CASARTESYEQYF.

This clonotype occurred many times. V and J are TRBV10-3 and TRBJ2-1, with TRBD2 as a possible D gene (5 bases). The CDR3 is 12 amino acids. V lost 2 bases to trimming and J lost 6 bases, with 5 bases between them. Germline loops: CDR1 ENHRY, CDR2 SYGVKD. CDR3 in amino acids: CAISERGNEQFF. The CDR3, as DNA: TGTGCCATCAGTGAGCGGGGCAATGAGCAGTTCTTC.

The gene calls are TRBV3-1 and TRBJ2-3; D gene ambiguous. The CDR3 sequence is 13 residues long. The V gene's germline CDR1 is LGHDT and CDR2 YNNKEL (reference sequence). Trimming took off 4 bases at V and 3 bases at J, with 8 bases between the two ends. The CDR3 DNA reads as TGTGCCAGCAGCCTCATAGTGACAGATACGCAGTATTTT. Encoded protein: CASSLIVTDTQYF.

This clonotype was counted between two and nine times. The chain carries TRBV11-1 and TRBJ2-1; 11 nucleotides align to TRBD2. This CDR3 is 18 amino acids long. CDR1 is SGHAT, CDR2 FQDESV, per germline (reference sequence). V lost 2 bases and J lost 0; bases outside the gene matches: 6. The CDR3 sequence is CASSLSRLAGISYNEQFF. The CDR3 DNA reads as TGTGCCAGCAGCTTAAGCCGACTAGCGGGAATCTCCTACAATGAGCAGTTCTTC.

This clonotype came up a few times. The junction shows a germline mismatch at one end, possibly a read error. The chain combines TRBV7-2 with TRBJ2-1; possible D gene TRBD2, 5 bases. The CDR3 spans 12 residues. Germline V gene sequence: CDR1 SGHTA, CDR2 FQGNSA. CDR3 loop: CSSSPGLVEQFF. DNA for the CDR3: TGTTCCAGCAGCCCTGGACTGGTCGAGCAGTTCTTC. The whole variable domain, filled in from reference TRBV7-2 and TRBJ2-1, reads GAGVSQSPSNKVTEKGKDVELRCDPISGHTALYWYRQSLGQGLEFLIYFQGNSAPDKSGLPSDRFSAERTGGSVSTLTIQRTQQEDSAVYLCSSSPGLVEQFFGPGTRLTVL.

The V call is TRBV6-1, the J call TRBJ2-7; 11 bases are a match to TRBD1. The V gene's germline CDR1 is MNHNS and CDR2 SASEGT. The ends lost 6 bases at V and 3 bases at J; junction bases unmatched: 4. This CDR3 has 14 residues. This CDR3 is CASSRTGGGYEQYF. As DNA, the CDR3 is TGTGCCAGCAGCCGGACAGGGGGCGGCTACGAGCAGTACTTC.

This chain's CDR3 is CASSPRGAYEQYF. Written as DNA, the CDR3 is TGTGCCAGCAGCCCTCGGGGGGCCTACGAGCAGTACTTC. This sequence joins TRBV4-2 and TRBJ2-7, with 7 positions matching TRBD2. The V segment lost 4 bases and the J segment 2 bases; nucleotides outside the gene matches: 2. The CDR3 is made up of 13 amino acids. Germline V gene data show CDR1 as LGHNA and CDR2 as YNFKEQ.

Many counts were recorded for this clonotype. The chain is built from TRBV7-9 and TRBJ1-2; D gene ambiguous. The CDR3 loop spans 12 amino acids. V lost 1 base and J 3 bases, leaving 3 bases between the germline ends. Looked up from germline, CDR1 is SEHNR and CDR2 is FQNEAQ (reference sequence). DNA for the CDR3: TGTGCCAGCAGCTTAGTCGACTATGGCTACACCTTC. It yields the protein CASSLVDYGYTF.

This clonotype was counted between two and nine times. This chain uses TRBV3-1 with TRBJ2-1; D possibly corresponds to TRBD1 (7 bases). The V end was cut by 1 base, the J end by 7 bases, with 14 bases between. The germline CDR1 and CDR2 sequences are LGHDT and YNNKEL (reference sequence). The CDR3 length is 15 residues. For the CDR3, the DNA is TGTGCCAGCAGCCAAGCTAGGACAGGAGGGAATGAGCAGTTCTTC. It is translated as CASSQARTGGNEQFF.

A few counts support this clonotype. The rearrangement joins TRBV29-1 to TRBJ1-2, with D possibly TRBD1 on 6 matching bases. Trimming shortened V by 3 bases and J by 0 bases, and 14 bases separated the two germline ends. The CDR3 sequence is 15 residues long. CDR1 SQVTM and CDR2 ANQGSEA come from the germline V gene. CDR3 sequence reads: CSVDGGGSPNYGYTF. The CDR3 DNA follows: TGCAGCGTTGACGGAGGGGGATCGCCTAACTATGGCTACACCTTC.

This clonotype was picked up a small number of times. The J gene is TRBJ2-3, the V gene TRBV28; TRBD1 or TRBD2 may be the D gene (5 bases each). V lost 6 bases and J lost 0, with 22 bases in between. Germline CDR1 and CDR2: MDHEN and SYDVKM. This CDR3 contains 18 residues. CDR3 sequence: CASSHGDRPTSSTDTQYF. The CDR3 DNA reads TGTGCCAGCAGCCATGGGGACCGACCGACCTCTAGCACAGATACGCAGTATTTT.

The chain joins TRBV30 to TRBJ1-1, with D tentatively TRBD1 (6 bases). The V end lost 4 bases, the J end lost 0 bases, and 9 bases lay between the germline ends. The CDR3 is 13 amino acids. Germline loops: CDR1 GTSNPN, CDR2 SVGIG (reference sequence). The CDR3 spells CAWTGQMNTEAFF. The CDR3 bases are TGTGCCTGGACCGGACAGATGAACACTGAAGCTTTCTTT.

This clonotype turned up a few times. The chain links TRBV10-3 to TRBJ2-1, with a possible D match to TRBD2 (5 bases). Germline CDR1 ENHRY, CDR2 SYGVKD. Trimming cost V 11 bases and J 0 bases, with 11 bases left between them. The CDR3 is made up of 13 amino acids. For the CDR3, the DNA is TGTGCCGCCTTGGGGAGCTCCTACAATGAGCAGTTCTTC. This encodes CAALGSSYNEQFF.

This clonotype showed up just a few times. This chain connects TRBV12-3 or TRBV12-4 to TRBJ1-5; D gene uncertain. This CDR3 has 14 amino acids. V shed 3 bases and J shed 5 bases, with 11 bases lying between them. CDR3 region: CASSFTQSDQPQHF. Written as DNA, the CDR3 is TGTGCCAGCAGTTTTACCCAAAGCGATCAGCCCCAGCATTTT.

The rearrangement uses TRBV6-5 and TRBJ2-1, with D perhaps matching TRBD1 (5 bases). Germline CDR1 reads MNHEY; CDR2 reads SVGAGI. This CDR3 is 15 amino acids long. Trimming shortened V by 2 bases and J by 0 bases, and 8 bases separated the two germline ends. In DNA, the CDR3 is TGTGCCAGCAGTTACCGACAGCTCTCCTACAATGAGCAGTTCTTC. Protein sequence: CASSYRQLSYNEQFF.

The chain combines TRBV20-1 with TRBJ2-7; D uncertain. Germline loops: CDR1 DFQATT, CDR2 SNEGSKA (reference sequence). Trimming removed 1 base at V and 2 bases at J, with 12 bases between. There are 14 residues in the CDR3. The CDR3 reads CSARGASVTYEQYF. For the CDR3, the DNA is TGCAGTGCTAGAGGGGCGTCGGTCACCTACGAGCAGTACTTC.

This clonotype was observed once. Here the CDR3 reads CASQTAYSGNTIYF. The CDR3 DNA reads TGTGCCAGTCAAACAGCCTACTCTGGAAACACCATATATTTT. The chain has TRBV19 and TRBJ1-3; no clear D gene. Germline V lookup: CDR1 LNHDA, CDR2 SQIVND (reference sequence). Deletions cut 8 bases from V and 0 bases from J, with 11 bases between. The CDR3 extends over 14 amino acids.

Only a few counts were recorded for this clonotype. CDR3: CALAGSTGELFF. CDR3 coding DNA: TGTGCCCTCGCGGGGAGCACCGGGGAGCTGTTTTTT. The J gene is TRBJ2-2, the V gene TRBV30; a possible D gene is TRBD2 (6 bases). The germline V and J ends were trimmed by 8 bases and 4 bases, with 11 bases remaining between them. The CDR3 has 12 amino acids. The V gene's germline CDR1 is GTSNPN and CDR2 SVGIG (reference sequence).

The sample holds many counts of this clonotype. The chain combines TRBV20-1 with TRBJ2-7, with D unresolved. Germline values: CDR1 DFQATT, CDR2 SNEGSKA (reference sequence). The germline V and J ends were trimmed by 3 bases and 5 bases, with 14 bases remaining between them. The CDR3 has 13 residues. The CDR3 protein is CSARIWSRDEQYF. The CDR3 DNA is TGCAGTGCTAGGATATGGAGTAGAGACGAGCAGTACTTC.

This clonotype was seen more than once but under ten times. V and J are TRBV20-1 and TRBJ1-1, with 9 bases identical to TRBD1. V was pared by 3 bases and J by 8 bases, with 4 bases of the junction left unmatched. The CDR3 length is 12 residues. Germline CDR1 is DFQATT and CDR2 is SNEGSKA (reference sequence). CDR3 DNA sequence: TGCAGTGCTAGCCGGGACAGGGCGGAAGCTTTCTTT. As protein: CSASRDRAEAFF.

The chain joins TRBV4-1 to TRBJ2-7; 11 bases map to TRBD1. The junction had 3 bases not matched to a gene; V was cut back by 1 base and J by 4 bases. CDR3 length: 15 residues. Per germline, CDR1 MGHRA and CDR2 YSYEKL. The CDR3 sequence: CASSQGDRGRYEQYF. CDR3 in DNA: TGCGCCAGCAGCCAAGGGGACAGGGGGAGGTACGAGCAGTACTTC.

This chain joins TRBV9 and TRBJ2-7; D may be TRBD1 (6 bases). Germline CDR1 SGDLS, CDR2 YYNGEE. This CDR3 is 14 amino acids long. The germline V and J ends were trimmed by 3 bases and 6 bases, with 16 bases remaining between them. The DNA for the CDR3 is TGTGCCAGCAGCGCCCGGGACAAGAGGAGCGAGCAGTACTTC. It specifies CASSARDKRSEQYF. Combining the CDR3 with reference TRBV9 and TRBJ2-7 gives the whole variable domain DSGVTQTPKHLITATGQRVTLRCSPRSGDLSVYWYQQSLDQGLQFLIQYYNGEERAKGNILERFSAQQFPDLHSELNLSSLELGDSALYFCASSARDKRSEQYFGPGTRLTVT.

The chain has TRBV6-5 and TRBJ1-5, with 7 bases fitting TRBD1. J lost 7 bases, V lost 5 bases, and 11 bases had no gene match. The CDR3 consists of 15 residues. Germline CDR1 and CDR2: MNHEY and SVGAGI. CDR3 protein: CASSRAGGGEQPQHF. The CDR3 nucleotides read TGTGCCAGCAGTCGAGCAGGGGGGGGCGAACAGCCCCAGCATTTT.

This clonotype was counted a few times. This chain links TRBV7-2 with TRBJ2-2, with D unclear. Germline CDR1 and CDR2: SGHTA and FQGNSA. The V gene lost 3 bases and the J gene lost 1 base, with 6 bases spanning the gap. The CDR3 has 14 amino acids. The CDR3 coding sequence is TGTGCCAGCAGCTTCACTTTGAACACCGGGGAGCTGTTTTTT. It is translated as CASSFTLNTGELFF.

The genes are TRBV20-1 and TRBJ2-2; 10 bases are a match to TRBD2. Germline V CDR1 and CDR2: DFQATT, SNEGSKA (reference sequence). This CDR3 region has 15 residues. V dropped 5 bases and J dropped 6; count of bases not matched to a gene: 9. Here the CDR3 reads CSAPKAGGPSGELFF. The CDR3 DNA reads TGCAGTGCTCCTAAAGCGGGAGGGCCCTCCGGGGAGCTGTTTTTT.

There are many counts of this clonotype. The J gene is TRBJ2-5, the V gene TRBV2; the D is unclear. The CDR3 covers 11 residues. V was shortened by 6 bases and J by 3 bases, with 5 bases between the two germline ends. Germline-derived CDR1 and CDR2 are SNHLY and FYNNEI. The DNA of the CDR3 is TGTGCCAGCAGAGGTGAAGAGACCCAGTACTTC. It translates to CASRGEETQYF.

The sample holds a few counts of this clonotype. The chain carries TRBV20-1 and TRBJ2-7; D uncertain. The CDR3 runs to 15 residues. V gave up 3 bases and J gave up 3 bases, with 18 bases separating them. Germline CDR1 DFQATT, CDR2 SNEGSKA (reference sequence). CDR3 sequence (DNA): TGCAGTGCTAGGGCATTAGAGGTGGTGGACTACGAGCAGTACTTC. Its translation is CSARALEVVDYEQYF.